This T cell receptor (beta chain) was identified during a study of cytomegalovirus exposure and HLA in healthy donors. General study points: For TCR beta chains, V- and J-gene trimming was later linked to a missense DCLRE1C variant.

In the case of this clone: Its antigen is not known.

The PCR made use of 60 Vbeta and 13 Jbeta primers. The data were produced by immunoSEQ multiplex PCR, yet TCRdb's version contains in-frame clones alone and is incomplete. The repertoire has roughly 92,000 clones, 7.5% to 8.5% of them found once; the top ten carry under 3%. This receptor was obtained from a man aged 45-65 years in good health and CMV-seronegative. What was sequenced was PBMCs.

The CDR3, as DNA: TGTGCCAGCAGCTCCGGCGCAGGGGTGACCCAGTACTTC. Its protein is CASSSGAGVTQYF. The V and J genes are TRBV5-6 and TRBJ2-5; perhaps TRBD1 as D (6 bases). The germline gives CDR1 SGHDT, CDR2 YYEEEE. Between the trimmed V and J ends, which lost 3 bases and 7 bases, there was a span of 13 bases. This CDR3 region has 13 residues.